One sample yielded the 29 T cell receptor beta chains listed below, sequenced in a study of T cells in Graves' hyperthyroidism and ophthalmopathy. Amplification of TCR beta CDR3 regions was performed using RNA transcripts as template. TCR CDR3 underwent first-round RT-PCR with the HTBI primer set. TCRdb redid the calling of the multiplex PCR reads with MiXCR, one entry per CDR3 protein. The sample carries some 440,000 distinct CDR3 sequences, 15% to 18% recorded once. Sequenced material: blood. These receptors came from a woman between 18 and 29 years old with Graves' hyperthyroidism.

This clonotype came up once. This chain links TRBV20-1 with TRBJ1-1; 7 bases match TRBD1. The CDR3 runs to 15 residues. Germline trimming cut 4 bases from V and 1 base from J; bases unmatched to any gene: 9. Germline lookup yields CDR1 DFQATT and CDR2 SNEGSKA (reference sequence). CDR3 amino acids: CSAKGAQIRNTEAFF. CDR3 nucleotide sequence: TGCAGTGCTAAGGGGGCGCAGATCAGGAACACTGAAGCTTTCTTT.

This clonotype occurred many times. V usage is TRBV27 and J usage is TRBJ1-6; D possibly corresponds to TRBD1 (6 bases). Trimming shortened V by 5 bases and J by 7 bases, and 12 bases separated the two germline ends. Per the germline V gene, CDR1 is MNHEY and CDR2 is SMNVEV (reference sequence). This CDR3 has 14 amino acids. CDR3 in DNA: TGTGCCAGCAGTACGCACAGGGAAAATTCACCCCTCCACTTT. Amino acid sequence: CASSTHRENSPLHF.

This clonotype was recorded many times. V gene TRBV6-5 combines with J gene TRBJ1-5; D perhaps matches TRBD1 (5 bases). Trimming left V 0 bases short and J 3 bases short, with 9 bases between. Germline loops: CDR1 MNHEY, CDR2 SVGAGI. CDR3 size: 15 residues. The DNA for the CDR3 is TGTGCCAGCAGTTACTCGAGGGACCCCAATCAGCCCCAGCATTTT. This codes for CASSYSRDPNQPQHF.

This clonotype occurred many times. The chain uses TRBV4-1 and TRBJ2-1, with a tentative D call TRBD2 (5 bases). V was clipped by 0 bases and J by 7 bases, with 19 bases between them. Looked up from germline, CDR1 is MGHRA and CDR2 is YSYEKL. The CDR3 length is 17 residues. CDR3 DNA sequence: TGCGCCAGCAGCCAAGAATCGTCCTCGGGCGGGCAGAATGAGCAGTTCTTC. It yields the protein CASSQESSSGGQNEQFF.

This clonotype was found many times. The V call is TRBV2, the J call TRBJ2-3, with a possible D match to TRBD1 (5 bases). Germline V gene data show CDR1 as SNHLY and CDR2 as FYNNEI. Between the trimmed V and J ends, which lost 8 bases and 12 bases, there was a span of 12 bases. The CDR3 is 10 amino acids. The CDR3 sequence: CASQTAPQYF. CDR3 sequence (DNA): TGTGCCAGCCAGACAGCCCCCCAGTATTTT.

The CDR3 DNA reads TGTGCCAGCAGCTTAGAGGGGGGGACAGGTGCTCAGCCCCAGCATTTT. Its protein product is CASSLEGGTGAQPQHF. The chain couples TRBV7-9 to TRBJ1-5, with 8 bases lining up with TRBD1. Germline V gene lookup returns CDR1 SEHNR and CDR2 FQNEAQ (reference sequence). Unmatched junction bases numbered 8, after V lost 1 base and J lost 6 bases. The CDR3 contains 16 residues.

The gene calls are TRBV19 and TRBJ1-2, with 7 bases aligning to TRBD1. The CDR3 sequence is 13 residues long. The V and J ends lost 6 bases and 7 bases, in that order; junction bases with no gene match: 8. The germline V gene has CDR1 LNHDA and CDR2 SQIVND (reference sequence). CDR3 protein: CASREDRVVGYTF. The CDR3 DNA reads TGTGCCAGTAGAGAAGACAGGGTGGTTGGCTACACCTTC.

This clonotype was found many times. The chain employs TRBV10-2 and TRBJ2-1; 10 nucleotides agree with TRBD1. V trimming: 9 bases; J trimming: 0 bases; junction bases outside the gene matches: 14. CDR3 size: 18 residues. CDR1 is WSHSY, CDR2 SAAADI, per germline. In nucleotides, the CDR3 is TGCGCCAGTATAGGGAGACAGGGGGCCTTGACCTCCTACAATGAGCAGTTCTTC. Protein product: CASIGRQGALTSYNEQFF.

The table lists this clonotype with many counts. The CDR3 region is CASSGAGTGGGAYEQYF. The CDR3, as DNA: TGTGCCAGCAGCGGAGCCGGGACAGGGGGGGGGGCCTACGAGCAGTACTTC. The rearrangement links TRBV11-2 to TRBJ2-7; TRBD1 matches at 11 bases. V lost 5 bases and J lost 2; bases outside the gene matches: 11. CDR3 length: 17 amino acids. The germline V gene has CDR1 SGHAT and CDR2 FQNNGV.

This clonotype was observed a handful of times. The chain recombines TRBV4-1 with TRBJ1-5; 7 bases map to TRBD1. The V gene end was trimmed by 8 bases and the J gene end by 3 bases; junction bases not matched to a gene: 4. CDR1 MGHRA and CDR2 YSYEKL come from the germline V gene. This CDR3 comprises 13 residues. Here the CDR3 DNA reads TGCGCCAGCGGCACAGGGGCCAATCAGCCCCAGCATTTT. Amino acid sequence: CASGTGANQPQHF.

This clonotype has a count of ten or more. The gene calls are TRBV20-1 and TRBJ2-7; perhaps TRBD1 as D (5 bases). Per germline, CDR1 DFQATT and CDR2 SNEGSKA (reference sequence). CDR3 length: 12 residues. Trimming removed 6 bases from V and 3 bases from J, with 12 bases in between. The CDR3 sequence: CSAQRGIYEQYF. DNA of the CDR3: TGCAGTGCCCAAAGGGGCATCTACGAGCAGTACTTC.

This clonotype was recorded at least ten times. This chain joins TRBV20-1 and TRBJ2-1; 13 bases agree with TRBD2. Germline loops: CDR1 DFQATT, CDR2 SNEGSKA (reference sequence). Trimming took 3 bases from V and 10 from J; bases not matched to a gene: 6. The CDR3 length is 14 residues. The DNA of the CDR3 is TGCAGTGCTAGGGGGACTAGCGGGATAGAAGAGCAGTTCTTC. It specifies CSARGTSGIEEQFF.

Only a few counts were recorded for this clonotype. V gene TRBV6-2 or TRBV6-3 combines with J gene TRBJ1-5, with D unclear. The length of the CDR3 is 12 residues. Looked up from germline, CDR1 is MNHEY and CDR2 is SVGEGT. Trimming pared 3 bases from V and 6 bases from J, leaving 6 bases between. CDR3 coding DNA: TGTGCCAGCAGTTATTTCGGTCAGCCCCAGCATTTT. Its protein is CASSYFGQPQHF.

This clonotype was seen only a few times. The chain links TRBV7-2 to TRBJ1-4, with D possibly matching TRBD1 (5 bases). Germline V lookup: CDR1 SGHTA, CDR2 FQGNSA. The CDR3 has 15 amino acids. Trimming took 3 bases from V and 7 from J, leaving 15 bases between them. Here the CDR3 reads CASSLGPERSEKLFF. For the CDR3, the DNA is TGTGCCAGCAGCTTGGGGCCAGAACGAAGTGAAAAACTGTTTTTT.

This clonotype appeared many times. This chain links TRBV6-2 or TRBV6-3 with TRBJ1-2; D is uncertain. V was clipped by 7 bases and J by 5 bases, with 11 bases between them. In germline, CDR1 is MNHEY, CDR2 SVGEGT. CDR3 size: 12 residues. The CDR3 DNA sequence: TGTGCCAGCACAGACCAACCGTATGGCTACACCTTC. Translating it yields CASTDQPYGYTF.

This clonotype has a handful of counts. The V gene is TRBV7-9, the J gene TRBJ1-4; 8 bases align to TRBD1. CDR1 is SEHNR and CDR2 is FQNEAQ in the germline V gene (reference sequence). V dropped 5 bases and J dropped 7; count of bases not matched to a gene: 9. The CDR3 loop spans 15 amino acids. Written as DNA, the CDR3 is TGTGCCAGCAGCATAAACAGGGGGATAAGTGAAAAACTGTTTTTT. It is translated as CASSINRGISEKLFF. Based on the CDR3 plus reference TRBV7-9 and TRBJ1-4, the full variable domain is DTGVSQNPRHKITKRGQNVTFRCDPISEHNRLYWYRQTLGQGPEFLTYFQNEAQLEKSRLLSDRFSAERPKGSFSTLEIQRTEQGDSAMYLCASSINRGISEKLFFGSGTQLSVL.

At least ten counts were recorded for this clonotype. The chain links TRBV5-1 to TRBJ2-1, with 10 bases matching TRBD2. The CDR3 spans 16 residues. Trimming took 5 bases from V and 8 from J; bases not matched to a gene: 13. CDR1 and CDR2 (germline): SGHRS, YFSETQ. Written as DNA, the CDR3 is TGCGCCAGCAGTCCGGCCCTAGCGGGGGCGGGGGATGAGCAGTTCTTC. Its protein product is CASSPALAGAGDEQFF.

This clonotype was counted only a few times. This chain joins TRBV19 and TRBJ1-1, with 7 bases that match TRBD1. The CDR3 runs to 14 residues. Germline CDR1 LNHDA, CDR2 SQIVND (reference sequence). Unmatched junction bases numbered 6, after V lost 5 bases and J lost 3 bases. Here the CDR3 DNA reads TGTGCCAGTAGTGACGACAGGGAGTACACTGAAGCTTTCTTT. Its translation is CASSDDREYTEAFF.

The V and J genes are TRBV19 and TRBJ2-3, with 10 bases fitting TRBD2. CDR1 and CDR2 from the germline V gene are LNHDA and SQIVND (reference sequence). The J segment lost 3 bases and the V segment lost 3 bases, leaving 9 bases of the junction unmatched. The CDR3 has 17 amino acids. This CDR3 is CASSMRVSGGPTDTQYF. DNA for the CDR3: TGTGCCAGTAGTATGAGGGTTAGCGGGGGGCCGACAGATACGCAGTATTTT.

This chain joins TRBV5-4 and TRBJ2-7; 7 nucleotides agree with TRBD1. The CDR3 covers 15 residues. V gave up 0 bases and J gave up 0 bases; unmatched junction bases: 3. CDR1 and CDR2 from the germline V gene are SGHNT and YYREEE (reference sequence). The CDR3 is CASSLADRPSYEQYF. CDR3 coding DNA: TGTGCCAGCAGCTTGGCGGACAGGCCCTCCTACGAGCAGTACTTC.

Written as DNA, the CDR3 is TGTGCCAGCAGCGTCTCAGGGGGTGGCAATCAGCCCCAGCATTTT. Translation gives CASSVSGGGNQPQHF. The V and J genes are TRBV6-1 and TRBJ1-5; 7 bases align to TRBD1. Germline CDR1 MNHNS, CDR2 SASEGT. The J segment lost 2 bases and the V segment lost 6 bases, leaving 7 bases of the junction unmatched. This CDR3 spans 15 amino acids.

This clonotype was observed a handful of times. The CDR3 protein is CASRPTRGGGLSGEQYF. CDR3 in DNA: TGTGCCAGCAGACCCACTCGGGGGGGGGGGCTATCAGGCGAGCAGTACTTC. The chain employs TRBV7-3 and TRBJ2-7, with TRBD2 matching 8 bases. With V trimmed by 6 bases and J by 6 bases, 19 bases remained unmatched. The CDR3 runs 17 residues. The germline gives CDR1 SGHTA, CDR2 FQGTGA. Full variable domain (outside the CDR3, taken from reference TRBV7-3 and TRBJ2-7): GAGVSQTPSNKVTEKGKYVELRCDPISGHTALYWYRQSLGQGPEFLIYFQGTGAADDSGLPNDRFFAVRPEGSVSTLKIQRTERGDSAVYLCASRPTRGGGLSGEQYFGPGTRLTVT.

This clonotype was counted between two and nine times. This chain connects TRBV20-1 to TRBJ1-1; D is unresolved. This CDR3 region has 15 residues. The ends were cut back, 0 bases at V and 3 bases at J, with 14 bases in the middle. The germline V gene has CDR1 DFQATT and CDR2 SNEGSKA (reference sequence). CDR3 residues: CSARDLMGRHTEAFF. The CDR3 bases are TGCAGTGCTAGAGATTTAATGGGCAGGCACACTGAAGCTTTCTTT.

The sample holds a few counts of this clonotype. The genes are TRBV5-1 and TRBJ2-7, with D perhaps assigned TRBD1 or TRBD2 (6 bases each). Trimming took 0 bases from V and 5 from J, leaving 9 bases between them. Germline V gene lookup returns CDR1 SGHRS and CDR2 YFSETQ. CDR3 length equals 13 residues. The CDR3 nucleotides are TGCGCCAGCAGCTTGGCCCGGGGGCACGAGCAGTACTTC. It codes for CASSLARGHEQYF. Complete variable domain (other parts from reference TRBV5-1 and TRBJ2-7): KAGVTQTPRYLIKTRGQQVTLSCSPISGHRSVSWYQQTPGQGLQFLFEYFSETQRNKGNFPGRFSGRQFSNSRSEMNVSTLELGDSALYLCASSLARGHEQYFGPGTRLTVT.

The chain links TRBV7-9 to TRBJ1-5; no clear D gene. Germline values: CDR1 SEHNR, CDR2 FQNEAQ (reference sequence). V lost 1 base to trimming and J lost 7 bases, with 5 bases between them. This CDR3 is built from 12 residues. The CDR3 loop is CASSLDTQPQHF. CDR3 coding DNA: TGTGCCAGCAGCTTAGATACCCAGCCCCAGCATTTT.

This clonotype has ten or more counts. CDR3 loop: CASSFMLGGASYGYTF. The CDR3 DNA reads as TGCGCCAGCAGCTTCATGTTGGGGGGCGCAAGCTATGGCTACACCTTC. This chain connects TRBV5-1 to TRBJ1-2, with D possibly matching TRBD1 (6 bases). V was trimmed by 2 bases and J by 4 bases, leaving 18 bases between them. The germline V gene has CDR1 SGHRS and CDR2 YFSETQ. The length of the CDR3 is 16 residues.

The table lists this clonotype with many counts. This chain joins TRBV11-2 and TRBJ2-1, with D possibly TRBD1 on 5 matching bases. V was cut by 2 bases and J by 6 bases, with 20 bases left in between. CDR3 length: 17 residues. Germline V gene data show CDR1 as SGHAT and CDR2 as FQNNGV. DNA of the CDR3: TGTGCCAGCAGCTTAATTGGAAGGGGCTTCGGAACCAATGAGCAGTTCTTC. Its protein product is CASSLIGRGFGTNEQFF.

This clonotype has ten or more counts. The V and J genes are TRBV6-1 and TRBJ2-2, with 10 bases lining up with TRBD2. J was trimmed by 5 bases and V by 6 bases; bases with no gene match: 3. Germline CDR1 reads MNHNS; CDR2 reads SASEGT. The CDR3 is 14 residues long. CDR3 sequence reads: CASRLLAGTGELFF. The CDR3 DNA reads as TGTGCCAGCAGGCTACTAGCGGGAACCGGGGAGCTGTTTTTT.

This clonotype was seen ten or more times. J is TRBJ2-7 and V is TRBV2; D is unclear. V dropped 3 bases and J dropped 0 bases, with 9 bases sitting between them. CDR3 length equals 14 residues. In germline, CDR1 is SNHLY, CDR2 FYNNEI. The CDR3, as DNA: TGTGCCAGCAGTGAGTCAATCAGCTCCTACGAGCAGTACTTC. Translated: CASSESISSYEQYF.